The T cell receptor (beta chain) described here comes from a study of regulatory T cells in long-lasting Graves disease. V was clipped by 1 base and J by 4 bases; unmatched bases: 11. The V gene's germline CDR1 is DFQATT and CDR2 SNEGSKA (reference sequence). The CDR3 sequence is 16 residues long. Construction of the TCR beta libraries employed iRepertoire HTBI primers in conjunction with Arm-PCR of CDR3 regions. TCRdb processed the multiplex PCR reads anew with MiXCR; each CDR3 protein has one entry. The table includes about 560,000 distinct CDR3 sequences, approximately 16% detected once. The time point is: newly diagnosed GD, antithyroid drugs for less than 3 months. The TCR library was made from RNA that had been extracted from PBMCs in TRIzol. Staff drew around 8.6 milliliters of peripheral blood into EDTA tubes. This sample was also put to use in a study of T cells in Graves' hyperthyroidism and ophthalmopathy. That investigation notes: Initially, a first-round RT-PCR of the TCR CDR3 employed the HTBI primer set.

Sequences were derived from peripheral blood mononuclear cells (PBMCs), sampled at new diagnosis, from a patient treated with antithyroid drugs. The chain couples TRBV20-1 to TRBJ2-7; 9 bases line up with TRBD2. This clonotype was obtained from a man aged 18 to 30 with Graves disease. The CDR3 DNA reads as TGCAGTGCTAGAGTCTCCGCGGGAGGGCCGGGGTACGAGCAGTACTTC. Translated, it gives CSARVSAGGPGYEQYF.